This entry concerns a single TCR beta chain. This specimen belongs to a study of blood T cell repertoires in COVID-19. Study-wide context: Sites across the United States, Italy and Spain contributed samples from acute and convalescent COVID-19. PBMCs, B-cell-depleted T cells, or T cells provided the cDNA or gDNA that made up the material.

Unmatched junction bases numbered 8, after V lost 6 bases and J lost 1 base. This CDR3 spans 16 amino acids. The germline V gene encodes CDR1 LNHDA and CDR2 SQIVND (reference sequence). Per the original methods: Estimated nucleated cell counts came from reference gene primer amplification. Data came from immunoSEQ multiplex PCR; TCRdb stores just in-frame clones and leaves some out. V, J and clone size are those of that table, while D and trimming were read from the DNA. The sample includes more than 100,000 clones, about 76% of them seen just once. The sample was peripheral blood. The receptor was derived from a woman aged 55-69 years with active or convalescent COVID-19. The chain employs TRBV19 and TRBJ2-3, with 9 bases lining up with TRBD2. CDR3 sequence reads: CASRGTSPRGTDTQYF. The CDR3 DNA sequence: TGTGCCAGTAGGGGGACTAGCCCTCGGGGCACAGATACGCAGTATTTT.